This T cell receptor (beta chain) was observed in a study of blood T cell repertoires in COVID-19. Libraries were prepared by immunoSEQ multiplex PCR; TCRdb keeps only in-frame clonotypes and omits some of them. The data show 450,000 or so clones, with approximately 89% seen just once and roughly 0.92% held by the top ten. In germline, CDR1 is SEHNR, CDR2 FQNEAQ (reference sequence). There are 14 residues in the CDR3. V was pared by 3 bases and J by 13 bases, with 8 bases of the junction left unmatched. Patients at the Seattle site were enrolled during active infection and followed longitudinally. The sequence came from a man aged 18 to 29 with COVID-19, enrolled during active disease. The rearrangement joins TRBV7-9 to TRBJ1-6; TRBD1 matches at 8 bases. Material for sequencing was peripheral blood. This CDR3 reads CASSFGQGLLPLHF. The CDR3 bases are TGTGCCAGCAGCTTCGGACAGGGCCTTCTTCCCCTCCACTTT.